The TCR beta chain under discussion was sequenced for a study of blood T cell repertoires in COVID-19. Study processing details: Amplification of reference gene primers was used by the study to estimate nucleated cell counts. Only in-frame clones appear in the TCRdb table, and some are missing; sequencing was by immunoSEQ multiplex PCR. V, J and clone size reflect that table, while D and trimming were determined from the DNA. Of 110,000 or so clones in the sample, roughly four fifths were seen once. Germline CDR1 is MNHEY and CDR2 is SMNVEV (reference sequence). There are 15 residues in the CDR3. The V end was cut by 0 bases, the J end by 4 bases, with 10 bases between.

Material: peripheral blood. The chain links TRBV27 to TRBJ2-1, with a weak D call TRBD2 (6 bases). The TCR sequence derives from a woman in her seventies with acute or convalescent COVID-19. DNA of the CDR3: TGTGCCAGCAGTTTATCTCCGGGAGCTTACAATGAGCAGTTCTTC. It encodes CASSLSPGAYNEQFF.